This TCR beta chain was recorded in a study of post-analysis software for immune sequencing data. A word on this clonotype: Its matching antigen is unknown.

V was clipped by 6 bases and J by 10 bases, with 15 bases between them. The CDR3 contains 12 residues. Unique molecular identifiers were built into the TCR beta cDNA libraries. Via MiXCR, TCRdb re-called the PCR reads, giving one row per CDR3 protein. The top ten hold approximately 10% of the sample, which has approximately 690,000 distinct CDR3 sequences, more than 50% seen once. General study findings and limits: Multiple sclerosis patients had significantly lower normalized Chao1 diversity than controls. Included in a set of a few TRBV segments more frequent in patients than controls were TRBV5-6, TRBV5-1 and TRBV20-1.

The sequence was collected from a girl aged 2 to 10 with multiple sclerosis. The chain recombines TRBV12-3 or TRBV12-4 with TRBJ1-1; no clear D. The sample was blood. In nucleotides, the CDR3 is TGTGCCAGCAGACCATCCGGTGCTGGAGCTTTCTTT. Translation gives CASRPSGAGAFF.